Given below is one T cell receptor (beta chain) in context. In the original analysis: Using reference gene primer amplification, nucleated cell counts were estimated. TCRdb keeps only in-frame clones here, not all; method: immunoSEQ multiplex PCR. Clone size and the V and J calls come from that table; the DNA yielded D and trimming. The sample has roughly 220,000 clones, 70% to 90% seen once; the top ten hold around 3%. This CDR3 is 15 amino acids long. Trimming removed 6 bases from V and 6 bases from J, with 22 bases in between. The germline V gene has CDR1 SGHDT and CDR2 YYEEEE. These data are taken from a study of blood T cell repertoires in COVID-19. Study in general: There were acute and convalescent COVID-19 samples, and they came from the United States, Italy and Spain.

Sequencing was done on a sample of peripheral blood. This clonotype was obtained from a man aged 50 to 60 who had recovered from COVID-19. This chain links TRBV5-6 with TRBJ2-7; D unresolved. The CDR3 DNA reads as TGTGCCAGCAACCTTCGAGCAGGTGTCGTCTCCGAGCAGTACTTC. Residues: CASNLRAGVVSEQYF. The complete variable domain, with remaining parts taken from reference TRBV5-6 and TRBJ2-7, reads DAGVTQSPTHLIKTRGQQVTLRCSPKSGHDTVSWYQQALGQGPQFIFQYYEEEERQRGNFPDRFSGHQFPNYSSELNVNALLLGDSALYLCASNLRAGVVSEQYFGPGTRLTVT.